Listed here are 22 T cell receptor beta chains from one sample, sequenced in a study of T cell changes during pregnancy in multiple sclerosis. This table comes from immunoSEQ multiplex PCR, and its TCRdb copy is limited to in-frame clones, with some not included. This sample has fewer than 55,000 clones, with under 90% found just once. This specimen was peripheral blood, taken in the second trimester of pregnancy. The receptor source for this set is a female donor in good health, enrolled as a control in a pregnancy study.

V is TRBV18 and J is TRBJ2-2; D might be TRBD2 (5 bases). Germline V gives CDR1 KGHSH, CDR2 LQKENI. The CDR3 has 16 residues. The germline V and J ends were trimmed by 1 base and 6 bases, with 15 bases remaining between them. The CDR3 DNA sequence: TGTGCCAGCTCACCACGGGTCGGGGATTCCGCCGGGGAGCTGTTTTTT. Translated, it gives CASSPRVGDSAGELFF.

V and J are TRBV10-3 and TRBJ2-2; 12 bases are a match to TRBD1. Germline CDR1 ENHRY, CDR2 SYGVKD. This CDR3 is built from 16 residues. Trimming at V came to 3 bases and at J to 5 bases, leaving 4 bases not matched to a gene. CDR3 sequence (DNA): TGTGCCATCAGTGACAAGGGACAGGGGGCGACCGGGGAGCTGTTTTTT. It codes for CAISDKGQGATGELFF.

V is TRBV10-3 and J is TRBJ1-1; D perhaps matches TRBD1 (6 bases). The CDR3 is 15 residues long. Germline V gives CDR1 ENHRY, CDR2 SYGVKD. Trimming removed 3 bases at V and 3 bases at J, with 14 bases between. The CDR3 DNA follows: TGTGCCATCAGTGACTCTTTAAGGGGGTACACTGAAGCTTTCTTT. Amino acid sequence: CAISDSLRGYTEAFF.

This clone has a handful of counts. The rearrangement links TRBV30 to TRBJ1-5, with TRBD1 identical over 7 bases. CDR3 length: 16 residues. Germline CDR1 and CDR2: GTSNPN and SVGIG (reference sequence). With V trimmed by 0 bases and J by 1 base, 6 bases remained unmatched. Here the CDR3 reads CAWSVRQGRSNQPQHF. For the CDR3, the DNA is TGTGCCTGGAGTGTACGACAGGGCCGGAGCAATCAGCCCCAGCATTTT.

The rearrangement joins TRBV5-6 to TRBJ1-1; D gene uncertain. V was cut by 4 bases and J by 4 bases, with 20 bases left in between. Germline V gene sequence: CDR1 SGHDT, CDR2 YYEEEE. The CDR3 extends over 16 amino acids. The CDR3 nucleotides read TGTGCCAGCAGCCCGATCGGGGTCCTACTCGGCACTGAAGCTTTCTTT. This translates into CASSPIGVLLGTEAFF.

The table lists this clone with a few counts. The CDR3: CASSTPSGGHWGYTF. The CDR3 nucleotides read TGTGCCAGCAGCACCCCATCAGGGGGGCACTGGGGCTACACCTTC. The V and J genes are TRBV7-2 and TRBJ1-2; 7 positions match TRBD1. The CDR3 sequence is 15 residues long. From germline, CDR1 is SGHTA and CDR2 FQGNSA. With 5 bases clipped from V and 8 bases from J, the junction kept 14 bases outside the gene matches.

This chain links TRBV4-1 with TRBJ1-4; 7 bases agree with TRBD1. J gave up 4 bases and V 6 bases, and 8 bases lay outside the gene matches. The CDR3 loop spans 15 amino acids. Germline V gene lookup returns CDR1 MGHRA and CDR2 YSYEKL. CDR3 DNA sequence: TGCGCCAGCAGTCCAGGGGGTGCGGGTAATGAAAAACTGTTTTTT. This encodes CASSPGGAGNEKLFF.

This clone was observed once. The chain carries TRBV5-8 and TRBJ2-1; TRBD1 matches 9 bases. The trim removed 3 bases at V and 4 bases at J, leaving 5 bases unmatched. The CDR3 covers 15 residues. The germline gives CDR1 SGHTS, CDR2 YDEGEE. The CDR3 nucleotides are TGTGCCAGCAGCTCGGGGACAGGGTTATACAATGAGCAGTTCTTC. This gives the protein CASSSGTGLYNEQFF. Filled out from reference TRBV5-8 and TRBJ2-1, the complete variable domain reads EAGVTQSPTHLIKTRGQQATLRCSPISGHTSVYWYQQALGLGLQFLLWYDEGEERNRGNFPPRFSGRQFPNYSSELNVNALELEDSALYLCASSSGTGLYNEQFFGPGTRLTVL.

This chain connects TRBV7-9 to TRBJ2-7; D perhaps matches TRBD1 (5 bases). The V end lost 0 bases, the J end lost 4 bases, and 7 bases lay between the germline ends. The CDR3 has 13 residues. The germline V gene has CDR1 SEHNR and CDR2 FQNEAQ (reference sequence). The DNA of the CDR3 is TGTGCCAGCAGCTTAGCCCCAGGGTACGAGCAGTACTTC. This translates into CASSLAPGYEQYF. Full variable domain (remainder filled in from reference TRBV7-9 and TRBJ2-7): DTGVSQNPRHKITKRGQNVTFRCDPISEHNRLYWYRQTLGQGPEFLTYFQNEAQLEKSRLLSDRFSAERPKGSFSTLEIQRTEQGDSAMYLCASSLAPGYEQYFGPGTRLTVT.

In nucleotides, the CDR3 is TGTGCCAGCAGTTTACAAGGGGGTTACTATGGCTACACCTTC. Translation gives CASSLQGGYYGYTF. The chain employs TRBV27 and TRBJ1-2, with a tentative D call TRBD1 (6 bases). Between the trimmed V and J ends, which lost 2 bases and 3 bases, there was a span of 10 bases. This CDR3 contains 14 residues. Looked up from germline, CDR1 is MNHEY and CDR2 is SMNVEV (reference sequence).

The chain employs TRBV18 and TRBJ2-1; TRBD2 agrees at 8 bases. The junction had 9 bases not matched to a gene; V was cut back by 3 bases and J by 2 bases. CDR3 length: 17 amino acids. CDR1 is KGHSH, CDR2 LQKENI, per germline. The CDR3, as DNA: TGTGCCAGCTCACCTTACTCGGGACTAGAGGCCTACAATGAGCAGTTCTTC. As protein: CASSPYSGLEAYNEQFF.

This clone was observed once. The rearrangement joins TRBV29-1 to TRBJ2-1; D unresolved. This CDR3 comprises 12 residues. The germline CDR1 and CDR2 sequences are SQVTM and ANQGSEA. V was shortened by 3 bases and J by 7 bases, with 10 bases between the two germline ends. The CDR3 DNA sequence: TGCAGCGTTGAGGGCCGAAGAAATGAGCAGTTCTTC. Translation: CSVEGRRNEQFF.

The rearrangement links TRBV7-8 to TRBJ2-5; a possible D gene is TRBD2 (6 bases). CDR1 and CDR2 from the germline V gene are SGHVS and FQNEAQ. The CDR3 runs 13 residues. V dropped 5 bases and J dropped 3 bases, with 10 bases sitting between them. The CDR3 bases are TGTGCCAGCAGCCCTCGGGGGAAAGAGACCCAGTACTTC. This sequence encodes CASSPRGKETQYF.

The chain links TRBV5-6 to TRBJ1-5, with TRBD1 matching over 12 bases. Germline V gives CDR1 SGHDT, CDR2 YYEEEE. The CDR3 covers 17 residues. The junction had 4 bases not matched to a gene; V was cut back by 3 bases and J by 0 bases. The CDR3 is CASSSGQGATSNQPQHF. The CDR3 coding sequence is TGTGCCAGCAGCTCGGGACAGGGGGCCACTAGCAATCAGCCCCAGCATTTT.

The chain has TRBV6-1 and TRBJ2-4; 8 bases agree with TRBD1. Trimming removed 4 bases from V and 5 bases from J; junction bases left unmatched: 4. Germline assignment: CDR1 MNHNS and CDR2 SASEGT. The CDR3 length is 14 residues. The DNA for the CDR3 is TGTGCCAGCAGTGTAGACAGGGGCGAAAACATTCAGTACTTC. As protein: CASSVDRGENIQYF.

This clone was recorded only once. The rearrangement links TRBV10-2 to TRBJ2-3, with 7 nucleotides matching TRBD2. The CDR3 contains 15 residues. From germline, CDR1 is WSHSY and CDR2 SAAADI. The V gene end was trimmed by 6 bases and the J gene end by 1 base; junction bases not matched to a gene: 7. The CDR3 DNA follows: TGCGCCAGCAGCGAACTAAGCGGGGGCACAGATACGCAGTATTTT. This sequence encodes CASSELSGGTDTQYF.

This rearrangement joins TRBV14 to TRBJ2-7; D gene ambiguous. CDR3 length: 12 residues. CDR1 is SGHDN, CDR2 FVKESK, per germline. Trimming cost V 4 bases and J 0 bases, with 4 bases left between them. CDR3 DNA: TGTGCCAGCAGCCCCTCCTCCTACGAGCAGTACTTC. Translation gives CASSPSSYEQYF.

The chain links TRBV11-3 to TRBJ1-2, with 8 bases fitting TRBD1. V was pared by 3 bases and J by 3 bases, with 0 bases of the junction left unmatched. CDR3 length: 13 amino acids. Germline V gives CDR1 SGHNT, CDR2 YENEEA. CDR3 protein: CASSLDRDYGYTF. CDR3 coding DNA: TGTGCCAGCAGCTTGGACAGGGACTATGGCTACACCTTC.

J is TRBJ2-7 and V is TRBV25-1, with a tentative D call TRBD2 (6 bases). The V gene lost 3 bases and the J gene lost 2 bases, with 14 bases spanning the gap. The V gene's germline CDR1 is MGHDK and CDR2 SYGVNS. The CDR3 consists of 15 residues. The CDR3 is CASSDEGGDPYEQYF. The CDR3 DNA reads as TGTGCCAGCAGTGATGAGGGCGGGGATCCCTACGAGCAGTACTTC.

The chain combines TRBV7-9 with TRBJ2-7; D gene uncertain. Germline V CDR1 and CDR2: SEHNR, FQNEAQ (reference sequence). The CDR3 length is 11 residues. The germline V and J ends were trimmed by 2 bases and 6 bases, with 5 bases remaining between them. In DNA, the CDR3 is TGTGCCAGCAGCTTATCGGGCGAGCAGTACTTC. Translated: CASSLSGEQYF.

The J gene is TRBJ2-7, the V gene TRBV18, with D maybe TRBD1 (5 bases). Germline CDR1 reads KGHSH; CDR2 reads LQKENI. The CDR3 runs 14 residues. The ends were cut back, 2 bases at V and 5 bases at J, with 13 bases in the middle. CDR3 DNA sequence: TGTGCCAGCTCACCAACGGCAGGGTCCCACGAGCAGTACTTC. As protein: CASSPTAGSHEQYF.

This rearrangement joins TRBV27 to TRBJ2-5, with D perhaps TRBD2 (5 bases). Germline CDR1 and CDR2: MNHEY and SMNVEV (reference sequence). The V gene lost 2 bases and the J gene lost 1 base, with 14 bases spanning the gap. This CDR3 spans 16 amino acids. The CDR3 here is CASSLTGVRAQETQYF. CDR3 coding DNA: TGTGCCAGCAGTTTAACCGGGGTAAGGGCCCAAGAGACCCAGTACTTC.